This TCR beta chain was captured in a study of T cells in Graves' hyperthyroidism and ophthalmopathy. This clonotype was recorded at least ten times. Its antigen remains unidentified. TCR beta CDR3 sequences were amplified from RNA transcripts. The TCR CDR3 was amplified in a first-round RT-PCR using the HTBI primer set. TCRdb independently ran MiXCR on the multiplex PCR reads; one entry per CDR3 protein. The data contain 300,000 to 450,000 distinct CDR3 sequences, around a sixth of them singletons. With a duration under 2 months, the hyperthyroidism was newly diagnosed in patients aged 18 to 65. Findings and limits, study-wide: Ophthalmopathy onset followed model prediction by a median roughly six months.

Germline CDR1 and CDR2: MDHEN and SYDVKM. CDR3 length equals 14 residues. Trimming removed 1 base at V and 5 bases at J, with 12 bases between. This TCR was recovered from a young woman with Graves' hyperthyroidism that later progressed to Graves' ophthalmopathy. This rearrangement joins TRBV28 to TRBJ2-7, with D maybe TRBD1 (6 bases). Input material: blood. CDR3 residues: CASSLYHRDHEQYF. CDR3 coding DNA: TGTGCCAGCAGTTTATACCACAGGGACCACGAGCAGTACTTC.